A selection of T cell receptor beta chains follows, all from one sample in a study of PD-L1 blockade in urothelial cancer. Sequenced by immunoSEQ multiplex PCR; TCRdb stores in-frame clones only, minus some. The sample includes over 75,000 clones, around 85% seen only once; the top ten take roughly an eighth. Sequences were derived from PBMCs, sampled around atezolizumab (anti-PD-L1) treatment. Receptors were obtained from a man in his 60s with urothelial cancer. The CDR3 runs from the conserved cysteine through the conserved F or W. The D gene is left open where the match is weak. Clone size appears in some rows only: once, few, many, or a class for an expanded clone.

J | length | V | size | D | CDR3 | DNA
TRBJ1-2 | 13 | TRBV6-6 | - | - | CASSWGQTYGYTF | TGTGCCAGCAGTTGGGGCCAGACGTACGGCTACACCTTC
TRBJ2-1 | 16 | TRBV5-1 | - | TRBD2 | CASSLGTSGFNNEQFF | TGCGCCAGCAGCTTGGGGACTAGCGGGTTTAACAATGAGCAGTTCTTC
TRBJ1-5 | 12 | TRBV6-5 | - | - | CASGGAGEPQHF | TGTGCCAGCGGGGGGGCAGGGGAGCCCCAGCATTTT
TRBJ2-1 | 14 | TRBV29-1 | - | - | CSVEGAASYNEQFF | TGCAGCGTTGAAGGGGCAGCTTCCTACAATGAGCAGTTCTTC
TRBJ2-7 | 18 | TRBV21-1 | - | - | CASSKGKGATLTSYEQYF | TGTGCCAGCAGCAAAGGCAAGGGGGCGACTCTAACTTCCTACGAGCAGTACTTC
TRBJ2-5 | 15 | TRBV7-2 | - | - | CASSPGSRTEETQYF | TGTGCCAGCAGCCCTGGGTCCCGGACAGAAGAGACCCAGTACTTC
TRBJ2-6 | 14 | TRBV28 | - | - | CASSFYTGANVLTF | TGTGCCAGCAGTTTCTATACTGGGGCCAACGTCCTGACTTTC
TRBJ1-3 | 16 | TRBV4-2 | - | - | CASSQDSGVRGNTIYF | TGTGCCAGCAGCCAAGATTCGGGAGTAAGAGGAAACACCATATATTTT
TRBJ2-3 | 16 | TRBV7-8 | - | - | CASSSGLIPDTDTQYF | TGTGCCAGCAGCTCGGGACTCATTCCTGACACAGATACGCAGTATTTT
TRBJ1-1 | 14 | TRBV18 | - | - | CASCTAGSGTEAFF | TGTGCCAGCTGCACGGCAGGGTCAGGGACTGAAGCTTTCTTT
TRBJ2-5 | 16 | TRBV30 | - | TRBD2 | CAWSIGLAGGLETQYF | TGTGCCTGGAGTATAGGACTAGCGGGGGGGCTGGAGACCCAGTACTTC
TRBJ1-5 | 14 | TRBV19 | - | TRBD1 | CASSQGAGNQPQHF | TGTGCCAGTAGTCAGGGGGCGGGCAATCAGCCCCAGCATTTT
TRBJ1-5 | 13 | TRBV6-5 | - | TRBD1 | CASSSPGTGHQHF | TGTGCCAGCAGTTCCCCGGGGACAGGGCACCAGCATTTT
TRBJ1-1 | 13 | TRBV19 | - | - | CASLRAGFTEAFF | TGTGCCAGTCTACGCGCAGGGTTCACTGAAGCTTTCTTT
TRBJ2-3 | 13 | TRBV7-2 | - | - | CASSLAPDALGDF | TGTGCCAGCAGCTTAGCGCCGGACGCCCTCGGGGATTTT
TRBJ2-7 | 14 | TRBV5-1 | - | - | CASSLFTNSYEQYF | TGCGCCAGCAGCTTGTTTACAAACTCCTACGAGCAGTACTTC
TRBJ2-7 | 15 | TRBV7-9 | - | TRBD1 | CASSFGTGGFYEQYF | TGTGCCAGCAGCTTTGGGACAGGGGGCTTCTACGAGCAGTACTTC
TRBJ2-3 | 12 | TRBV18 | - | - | CASSPGRDTQYF | TGTGCCAGCTCACCAGGGAGAGATACGCAGTATTTT
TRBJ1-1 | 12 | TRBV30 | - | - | CAWTTRTDEAFF | TGTGCCTGGACCACAAGGACAGATGAAGCTTTCTTT
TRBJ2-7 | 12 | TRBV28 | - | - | CASSSTGSEQYF | TGTGCCAGCAGCTCAACAGGGAGCGAGCAGTACTTC
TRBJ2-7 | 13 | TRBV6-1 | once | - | CASSARQAYEQYF | TGTGCCAGCAGTGCGAGACAAGCCTACGAGCAGTACTTC
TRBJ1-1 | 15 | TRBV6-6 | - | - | CASTYFGGRNTEAFF | TGTGCCAGCACCTACTTCGGGGGGCGGAACACTGAAGCTTTCTTT